These 30 T cell receptor beta chains were all obtained from the same sample, sequenced in a study of T cells of healthy individuals. TCRdb passed the 5' RACE reads through MiXCR, listing each CDR3 protein once. The table records around 98,000 distinct CDR3 sequences, approximately 15% of them present only once. The origin of the receptors is a human donor in good health.

This clonotype was seen at least ten times. This sequence joins TRBV19 and TRBJ2-2; D ambiguous. V lost 8 bases to trimming and J lost 3 bases, with 10 bases between them. The germline gives CDR1 LNHDA, CDR2 SQIVND (reference sequence). The CDR3 is 13 amino acids. CDR3 sequence reads: CASVSKYTGELFF. The DNA of the CDR3 is TGTGCCAGTGTATCAAAGTACACCGGGGAGCTGTTTTTT. The full variable domain, rest sourced from reference TRBV19 and TRBJ2-2, is DGGITQSPKYLFRKEGQNVTLSCEQNLNHDAMYWYRQDPGQGLRLIYYSQIVNDFQKGDIAEGYSVSREKKESFPLTVTSAQKNPTAFYLCASVSKYTGELFFGEGSRLTVL.

This chain uses TRBV28 with TRBJ1-1; D may be TRBD1 (5 bases). The CDR3 has 13 amino acids. V dropped 5 bases and J dropped 8 bases, with 15 bases sitting between them. Germline V gene sequence: CDR1 MDHEN, CDR2 SYDVKM. CDR3 DNA sequence: TGTGCCAGCAGTGCCCCGGGACTTAAAGAAGCTTTCTTT. As protein: CASSAPGLKEAFF.

J is TRBJ1-5 and V is TRBV5-1; D gene ambiguous. The CDR3 is 14 amino acids. The ends were cut back, 4 bases at V and 5 bases at J, with 13 bases in the middle. The germline V gene has CDR1 SGHRS and CDR2 YFSETQ. The CDR3 sequence is CASSPGNRDQPQHF. The CDR3 DNA reads TGCGCCAGCAGCCCCGGGAACAGAGATCAGCCCCAGCATTTT. The variable domain in full, completed from reference TRBV5-1 and TRBJ1-5, reads KAGVTQTPRYLIKTRGQQVTLSCSPISGHRSVSWYQQTPGQGLQFLFEYFSETQRNKGNFPGRFSGRQFSNSRSEMNVSTLELGDSALYLCASSPGNRDQPQHFGDGTRLSIL.

At least ten counts were recorded for this clonotype. This rearrangement joins TRBV4-2 to TRBJ2-1; a possible D gene is TRBD2 (5 bases). This CDR3 has 16 amino acids. Trimming removed 2 bases at V and 2 bases at J, with 13 bases between. Looked up from germline, CDR1 is LGHNA and CDR2 is YNFKEQ. CDR3 nucleotide sequence: TGTGCCAGCAGCCAATCTACTAGTGAACCCTACAATGAGCAGTTCTTC. This codes for CASSQSTSEPYNEQFF.

In this sample, this clonotype turned up a few times. This chain joins TRBV7-3 and TRBJ2-2; tentatively, D is TRBD2 (5 bases). Looked up from germline, CDR1 is SGHTA and CDR2 is FQGTGA. CDR3 length equals 17 residues. V lost 1 base and J 5 bases, leaving 17 bases between the germline ends. CDR3 nucleotides: TGTGCCAGCAGCTTAATACCCCTAGCTTCCGGTACCGGGGAGCTGTTTTTT. The encoded protein is CASSLIPLASGTGELFF.

CDR3 bases: TGCGCCAGCAGCCGCACCGGGACAGGGGCTGAAAAACTGTTTTTT. It codes for CASSRTGTGAEKLFF. The chain recombines TRBV4-3 with TRBJ1-4; 10 bases map to TRBD1. This CDR3 has 15 residues. V shed 4 bases, J shed 7 bases, and the junction held 6 bases outside the gene matches. CDR1 and CDR2 (germline): LGHNA, YSLEER.

The chain employs TRBV6-2 or TRBV6-3 and TRBJ2-1; D ambiguous. The CDR3 loop spans 14 amino acids. CDR1 is MNHEY, CDR2 SVGEGT, per germline. V was cut by 7 bases and J by 5 bases, with 15 bases left in between. CDR3 in amino acids: CASTIQVEHNEQFF. The DNA of the CDR3 is TGTGCCAGCACCATCCAGGTAGAGCACAATGAGCAGTTCTTC.

This chain connects TRBV28 to TRBJ1-1; D is uncertain. Trimming cost V 3 bases and J 4 bases, with 9 bases left between them. The CDR3 contains 13 residues. The germline CDR1 and CDR2 sequences are MDHEN and SYDVKM. CDR3 DNA: TGTGCCAGCAGTTTCGTGGGGTTCACTGAAGCTTTCTTT. This gives the protein CASSFVGFTEAFF. The complete variable domain, with remaining parts taken from reference TRBV28 and TRBJ1-1, reads DVKVTQSSRYLVKRTGEKVFLECVQDMDHENMFWYRQDPGLGLRLIYFSYDVKMKEKGDIPEGYSVSREKKERFSLILESASTNQTSMYLCASSFVGFTEAFFGQGTRLTVV.

Comment on this clonotype: No DNA is shown, since the ends of the CDR3 on it are uncertain; the CDR3 is the one TCRdb lists. CDR3 sequence reads: CASSTSGQISGANVLTF. The V gene is TRBV2, the J gene TRBJ2-6; TRBD1, the table's D call, lacks a check against the DNA. Germline CDR1 SNHLY, CDR2 FYNNEI. With termini counted, the CDR3 has 17 amino acids.

This clonotype appeared a few times. The chain links TRBV20-1 to TRBJ2-6; 7 nucleotides match TRBD1. The germline gives CDR1 DFQATT, CDR2 SNEGSKA (reference sequence). The CDR3 runs 17 residues. Trimming at V came to 1 base and at J to 0 bases, leaving 6 bases not matched to a gene. Here the CDR3 reads CSARGGQPYSGANVLTF. CDR3 DNA sequence: TGCAGTGCTAGAGGGGGACAGCCTTACTCTGGGGCCAACGTCCTGACTTTC.

The V gene is TRBV12-3 or TRBV12-4, the J gene TRBJ1-2, with D unresolved. The CDR3 covers 14 residues. V was pared by 2 bases and J by 9 bases, with 16 bases between. The CDR3 nucleotides read TGTGCCAGCAGTTTATCAGAAGTGGGGTGGCGCTACACCTTC. Its protein product is CASSLSEVGWRYTF.

This chain joins TRBV6-2 or TRBV6-3 and TRBJ1-3; D is uncertain. The CDR3 is made up of 12 amino acids. V dropped 2 bases and J dropped 2 bases, with 1 base sitting between them. Per the germline V gene, CDR1 is MNHEY and CDR2 is SVGEGT. The CDR3 reads CASSYPGNTIYF. CDR3 sequence (DNA): TGTGCCAGCAGTTACCCTGGAAACACCATATATTTT.

In its sample, this clonotype was seen a few times. The chain recombines TRBV20-1 with TRBJ1-6; D not resolved. V gave up 0 bases and J gave up 6 bases, with 6 bases separating them. This CDR3 is 13 amino acids long. The germline CDR1 and CDR2 sequences are DFQATT and SNEGSKA (reference sequence). CDR3 DNA: TGCAGTGCTAGAGAGGGGTTTAATTCACCCCTCCACTTT. Its translation: CSAREGFNSPLHF.

CDR3 in DNA: TGCGCCAGCAGCCAAGATTCGCTAGCGTTCTCCTACGAGCAGTACTTC. It is translated as CASSQDSLAFSYEQYF. The chain carries TRBV4-1 and TRBJ2-7, with D tentatively TRBD2 (6 bases). Trimming removed 0 bases at V and 0 bases at J, with 12 bases between. The CDR3 is made up of 16 amino acids. Germline V gene lookup returns CDR1 MGHRA and CDR2 YSYEKL.

This clonotype appeared many times. The gene calls are TRBV6-5 and TRBJ2-2; D may match TRBD1 or TRBD2 (6 bases each). Germline V lookup: CDR1 MNHEY, CDR2 SVGAGI. V dropped 7 bases and J dropped 0 bases, with 15 bases sitting between them. There are 16 residues in the CDR3. In DNA form, the CDR3 reads TGTGCCAGCAACCGTGGGGGGCCAGCGAACACCGGGGAGCTGTTTTTT. As protein: CASNRGGPANTGELFF.

This sequence joins TRBV7-2 and TRBJ1-5; 8 bases align to TRBD1. J was trimmed by 6 bases and V by 6 bases; bases with no gene match: 7. From germline, CDR1 is SGHTA and CDR2 FQGNSA. The CDR3 consists of 14 residues. The CDR3 DNA follows: TGTGCCAGCAGTTTAACAGGGGGAAGTCAGCCCCAGCATTTT. Its translation is CASSLTGGSQPQHF.

This clonotype has only a few counts. V and J are TRBV6-6 and TRBJ2-7; 8 bases map to TRBD2. V lost 8 bases and J lost 4; bases outside the gene matches: 4. The CDR3 consists of 12 residues. Germline V gives CDR1 MNHNY, CDR2 SVGAGI (reference sequence). The CDR3 sequence is CASGTSRYEQYF. The DNA of the CDR3 is TGTGCCAGCGGGACTAGTCGGTACGAGCAGTACTTC.

In its sample, this clonotype was seen many times. V usage is TRBV12-3 or TRBV12-4 and J usage is TRBJ2-7; D possibly corresponds to TRBD2 (6 bases). V gave up 5 bases and J gave up 7 bases, with 24 bases separating them. This CDR3 comprises 16 residues. CDR3 protein: CASSLDGREGQREQYF. The CDR3 region has the DNA TGTGCCAGCAGTCTGGACGGGCGGGAAGGCCAACGAGAGCAGTACTTC.

The table lists this clonotype with a few counts. V usage is TRBV6-5 and J usage is TRBJ2-1; 10 positions agree with TRBD2. This CDR3 region has 16 residues. With 0 bases clipped from V and 8 bases from J, the junction kept 7 bases outside the gene matches. Germline-derived CDR1 and CDR2 are MNHEY and SVGAGI. The CDR3 loop is CASSYSSGRMVYEQFF. The CDR3 region has the DNA TGTGCCAGCAGTTACTCTAGCGGGAGGATGGTCTATGAGCAGTTCTTC.

As concerns this clonotype: The junction does not match germline at one end; this may be a read error. V usage is TRBV7-2 and J usage is TRBJ1-5; no definite D call. Germline V gene data show CDR1 as SGHTA and CDR2 as FQGNSA. This CDR3 has 15 amino acids. CDR3: CASSLGARSTQPQHF. In DNA, the CDR3 is TGTGCCAGCAGCTTAGGGGCGAGGAGCACTCAGCCCCAGCATTTT.

The V and J genes are TRBV7-6 and TRBJ2-7; D is undetermined. The germline V and J ends were trimmed by 1 base and 5 bases, with 6 bases remaining between them. The CDR3 is 12 amino acids. Germline-derived CDR1 and CDR2 are SGHVS and FNYEAQ. The DNA for the CDR3 is TGTGCCAGCAGCTTAGGGGAAGACGAGCAGTACTTC. It specifies CASSLGEDEQYF.

At least ten counts were recorded for this clonotype. The rearrangement joins TRBV27 to TRBJ2-7; no definite D call. The CDR3 is 13 amino acids. The V and J ends lost 2 bases and 4 bases respectively, with 9 bases between them. Germline V CDR1 and CDR2: MNHEY, SMNVEV (reference sequence). The CDR3 sequence is CASSLGSGYEQYF. In nucleotides, the CDR3 is TGTGCCAGCAGTTTAGGATCTGGGTACGAGCAGTACTTC.

The sample holds many counts of this clonotype. J is TRBJ1-2 and V is TRBV29-1, with D maybe TRBD1 (5 bases). The CDR3 contains 12 residues. Per the germline V gene, CDR1 is SQVTM and CDR2 is ANQGSEA. Trimming left V 3 bases short and J 13 bases short, with 18 bases between. In DNA, the CDR3 is TGCAGCGTTGATATAGGACTTCAGGGAGTCACCTTC. Translating gives CSVDIGLQGVTF.

The chain links TRBV6-2 or TRBV6-3 to TRBJ2-3; 13 bases are shared with TRBD2. The CDR3 runs 15 residues. With 6 bases clipped from V and 7 bases from J, the junction kept 7 bases outside the gene matches. The V gene's germline CDR1 is MNHEY and CDR2 SVGEGT. The CDR3 sequence: CASSQLAGGRNTQYF. The CDR3, as DNA: TGTGCCAGCAGCCAACTAGCGGGAGGGCGAAATACGCAGTATTTT.

The chain is built from TRBV4-3 and TRBJ2-1; 8 bases fit TRBD2. This CDR3 has 18 residues. V gave up 1 base and J gave up 2 bases; unmatched junction bases: 10. The germline V gene has CDR1 LGHNA and CDR2 YSLEER. CDR3 region: CASSQGEVSGTPYNEQFF. DNA of the CDR3: TGCGCCAGCAGCCAAGGGGAGGTTAGCGGGACGCCCTACAATGAGCAGTTCTTC.

This clonotype was counted between two and nine times. The genes are TRBV27 and TRBJ2-1, with D possibly TRBD2 on 6 matching bases. Germline values: CDR1 MNHEY, CDR2 SMNVEV (reference sequence). The CDR3 has 15 residues. V was pared by 2 bases and J by 1 base, with 9 bases between. Here the CDR3 reads CASSLAGLSYNEQFF. For the CDR3, the DNA is TGTGCCAGCAGTTTAGCGGGGTTGTCCTACAATGAGCAGTTCTTC.

Only a few counts were recorded for this clonotype. The V gene is TRBV12-2, the J gene TRBJ2-2; no DNA check was done on the table's D call, TRBD2. TRBV12-2 constitutes a pseudogene. The CDR3 contains 20 residues. The CDR3 bases are TGTGCAAGTCGCTTATTAGCCAGAAAAAGACTAGCGGGTTCGACCGGGGAGCTGTTTTTT. Translation: CASRLLARKRLAGSTGELFF.

This clonotype has ten or more counts. V gene TRBV28 combines with J gene TRBJ1-2, with 7 bases lining up with TRBD1. With 5 bases clipped from V and 4 bases from J, the junction kept 4 bases outside the gene matches. Germline CDR1 and CDR2: MDHEN and SYDVKM. The CDR3 runs to 13 residues. CDR3 in DNA: TGTGCCAGCAGTCTGCAGGGGGGCTATGGCTACACCTTC. It translates to CASSLQGGYGYTF.

This clonotype showed up many times. The CDR3 spells CASSQEGGLREKLFF. CDR3 coding DNA: TGTGCCAGCAGCCAAGAAGGGGGCCTTAGAGAAAAACTGTTTTTT. The gene calls are TRBV3-1 and TRBJ1-4, with 7 bases fitting TRBD1. The junction had 6 bases not matched to a gene; V was cut back by 0 bases and J by 8 bases. This CDR3 spans 15 amino acids. Germline loops: CDR1 LGHDT, CDR2 YNNKEL (reference sequence).

V gene TRBV9 combines with J gene TRBJ2-7, with a weak D call TRBD2 (7 bases). CDR1 and CDR2 (germline): SGDLS, YYNGEE. The ends were cut back, 4 bases at V and 4 bases at J, with 18 bases in the middle. The CDR3 has 15 amino acids. In nucleotides, the CDR3 is TGTGCCAGCAGCCCTCCCGGGGGGCTCTTTTACGAGCAGTACTTC. It yields the protein CASSPPGGLFYEQYF.